The source of this TCR beta chain is a study of blood T cell repertoires in COVID-19. The repertoire was sequenced with immunoSEQ multiplex PCR; TCRdb's copy has only in-frame clones and lacks some. The data contain roughly 21,000 clones, 70% to 90% of them singletons. The CDR3 contains 15 residues. The V gene's germline CDR1 is MDHEN and CDR2 SYDVKM. After removal of 6 bases from V and 8 bases from J, the junction contained 13 bases not matched to a gene. Specimen: peripheral blood. The V gene is TRBV28, the J gene TRBJ1-2, with 9 bases that match TRBD1. This sequence originates from a woman at least 80 years old with active or convalescent COVID-19. Here the CDR3 DNA reads TGTGCCAGCAGACGTTCAACCGGGACAGGGACGGGCTACACCTTC. Its translation is CASRRSTGTGTGYTF.